This record covers a single T cell receptor (beta chain). These data originate in a study of Ad26.COV2.S vaccination and SARS-CoV-2 variants. As to treatment: around 19 received Ad26.COV2.S at low or high dose, single or two shots; 5 received placebo; per-sample allocation not given. Samples were taken on day 63 after the first vaccine or placebo injection. The method was immunoSEQ multiplex PCR; TCRdb's version includes in-frame clones alone and lacks a portion of them. This sample has around 300,000 clones, with 85% to 90% found just once. Germline CDR1 and CDR2: MGHDK and SYGVNS. CDR3 length: 13 amino acids. Trimming shortened V by 4 bases and J by 8 bases, and 14 bases separated the two germline ends.

Here the sequenced sample was peripheral blood, taken in a trial of Ad26.COV2.S vaccine versus placebo. The receptor comes from a person aged 18 to 59 who received the Ad26.COV2.S COVID-19 vaccine or a placebo. This rearrangement joins TRBV25-1 to TRBJ1-2; the D gene is possibly TRBD1 (5 bases). For the CDR3, the DNA is TGTGCCAGCAGTGTCCGGGGGAGTGCGGGCTACACCTTC. Residues: CASSVRGSAGYTF.